These 22 T cell receptor beta chains were sequenced from one sample in a study of T cell responses to AZD1222 COVID-19 vaccine (dated by TCRdb to 2020 to 2022). Per the publication, the time point label means: about 28 days (+/-7) after the second vaccine dose. The library was built by means of the immunoSEQ multiplex PCR assay. In its TCRdb copy, this immuneACCESS table keeps in-frame sequences only and misses some clones. Where compared with another copy, unresolved V genes explain less than half of these, and the others have no known cause. The sample table contains approximately 100,000 clones; only one count was recorded for nearly 90% of them. Jointly, the top ten make up about 2.5% of the sample. Source: peripheral blood, taken 28 days after the second AZD1222 dose. These receptors originate from an adult who received the AZD1222 COVID-19 vaccine.

CDR3: CASSIGPKNTEAFF. In nucleotides, the CDR3 is TGTGCCAGTAGTATAGGACCCAAGAACACTGAAGCTTTCTTT. The chain joins TRBV19 to TRBJ1-1; unclear D gene. The V and J ends lost 1 base and 1 base respectively, with 7 bases between them. CDR3 length equals 14 residues. The germline CDR1 and CDR2 sequences are LNHDA and SQIVND (reference sequence).

The V call is TRBV11-2, the J call TRBJ1-6; 8 bases fit TRBD1. After removal of 2 bases from V and 6 bases from J, the junction contained 3 bases not matched to a gene. The CDR3 has 15 amino acids. Germline-derived CDR1 and CDR2 are SGHAT and FQNNGV. The CDR3 DNA is TGTGCCAGCAGCTTATTAGGACAGGGTAATTCACCCCTCCACTTT. Translating it yields CASSLLGQGNSPLHF.

This clone turned up a few times. The gene calls are TRBV3-1 (or the pseudogene TRBV3-2) and TRBJ1-6; possibly TRBD1 for D (5 bases). The V gene's germline CDR1 is LGHDT and CDR2 YNNKEL (reference sequence). The CDR3 is made up of 16 amino acids. Trimming left V 4 bases short and J 10 bases short, with 20 bases between. CDR3 DNA: TGTGCCAGCAGCCTAATTGGAGGGGTTGAAGGATCACCCCTCCACTTT. The encoded protein is CASSLIGGVEGSPLHF.

The gene calls are TRBV28 and TRBJ2-7; D is tentatively TRBD1 or TRBD2 (5 bases each). The CDR3 is 14 amino acids. Germline-derived CDR1 and CDR2 are MDHEN and SYDVKM. Between the trimmed V and J ends, which lost 6 bases and 3 bases, there was a span of 15 bases. The CDR3 nucleotides are TGTGCCAGCAGAAGAGGTCTGGGGGACTACGAGCAGTACTTC. It encodes CASRRGLGDYEQYF.

A word on this clone: Additional DNA sequences in this sample encode the identical CDR3. The chain carries TRBV9 and TRBJ1-3; D is unclear. This CDR3 has 14 residues. V lost 4 bases and J lost 4, with 12 bases in between. Germline V gives CDR1 SGDLS, CDR2 YYNGEE. The CDR3 sequence: CASSPQVAGNTIYF. Written as DNA, the CDR3 is TGTGCCAGCAGCCCCCAGGTAGCCGGAAACACCATATATTTT.

The gene calls are TRBV7-9 and TRBJ2-5; 12 positions match TRBD2. Germline V gene data show CDR1 as SEHNR and CDR2 as FQNEAQ (reference sequence). Trimming at V came to 6 bases and at J to 8 bases, leaving 4 bases not matched to a gene. This CDR3 spans 13 amino acids. The CDR3 DNA sequence: TGTGCCAGCAGAAGACTAGCGGGAGAAACCCAGTACTTC. Amino acids: CASRRLAGETQYF.

CDR3 sequence (DNA): TGTGCCAGCAGTGATAGCAGGGGCACAGATACGCAGTATTTT. It codes for CASSDSRGTDTQYF. The chain has TRBV6-1 and TRBJ2-3; TRBD1 is a possible D gene (5 bases). Germline CDR1 MNHNS, CDR2 SASEGT. The CDR3 has 14 amino acids. Deletions cut 3 bases from V and 1 base from J, with 8 bases between.

This chain joins TRBV5-1 and TRBJ2-7; D unclear. Germline V gene sequence: CDR1 SGHRS, CDR2 YFSETQ. CDR3 length equals 15 residues. V was clipped by 4 bases and J by 2 bases, with 16 bases between them. The CDR3 here is CASSLTTTETYEQYF. CDR3 coding DNA: TGCGCCAGCAGCCTAACTACGACGGAAACCTACGAGCAGTACTTC.

The chain carries TRBV28 and TRBJ2-7; no firm D call. The CDR3 consists of 15 residues. The germline V gene has CDR1 MDHEN and CDR2 SYDVKM. Trimming left V 7 bases short and J 1 base short, with 17 bases between. The CDR3 bases are TGTGCCAGCATCCCCACCCGCGCATCTTCCTACGAGCAGTACTTC. Protein sequence: CASIPTRASSYEQYF.

This chain joins TRBV2 and TRBJ1-1, with 11 bases lining up with TRBD1. The V gene's germline CDR1 is SNHLY and CDR2 FYNNEI. Trimming cost V 3 bases and J 3 bases; bases outside gene matches: 6. This CDR3 has 16 amino acids. Here the CDR3 DNA reads TGTGCCAGCAGTGAGGGCGGACAGGGGGCCTACACTGAAGCTTTCTTT. It yields the protein CASSEGGQGAYTEAFF.

This sequence joins TRBV25-1 and TRBJ2-7, with 10 nucleotides matching TRBD1. V was pared by 4 bases and J by 0 bases, with 3 bases of the junction left unmatched. The CDR3 length is 15 residues. Germline-derived CDR1 and CDR2 are MGHDK and SYGVNS. This CDR3 reads CASSVDRGSSYEQYF. CDR3 coding DNA: TGTGCCAGCAGTGTGGACAGGGGGAGCTCCTACGAGCAGTACTTC.

This sequence joins TRBV30 and TRBJ2-7, with 13 positions matching TRBD2. This CDR3 contains 16 residues. The V gene's germline CDR1 is GTSNPN and CDR2 SVGIG (reference sequence). Trimming cost V 3 bases and J 5 bases; bases outside gene matches: 10. The CDR3 region is CAWRTRTSGSVDEQYF. CDR3 bases: TGTGCCTGGAGGACAAGGACTAGCGGGAGTGTCGACGAGCAGTACTTC.

The chain uses TRBV19 and TRBJ2-7, with D hard to call. The CDR3 sequence is 14 residues long. Germline assignment: CDR1 LNHDA and CDR2 SQIVND (reference sequence). V lost 3 bases to trimming and J lost 1 base, with 10 bases between them. CDR3 DNA: TGTGCCAGTAGTATGTCTCAGCTTTCCTACGAGCAGTACTTC. Translating it yields CASSMSQLSYEQYF.

V gene TRBV9 combines with J gene TRBJ2-1; possibly TRBD2 for D (6 bases). The V and J ends lost 3 bases and 0 bases respectively, with 13 bases between them. Germline loops: CDR1 SGDLS, CDR2 YYNGEE. The CDR3 is made up of 16 amino acids. CDR3 nucleotides: TGTGCCAGCAGCGGGTATAGCGGAAGCTCCTACAATGAGCAGTTCTTC. It codes for CASSGYSGSSYNEQFF.

The genes are TRBV2 and TRBJ1-5; 7 bases agree with TRBD1. The CDR3 contains 15 residues. Per the germline V gene, CDR1 is SNHLY and CDR2 is FYNNEI. V dropped 7 bases and J dropped 3; count of bases not matched to a gene: 9. The CDR3 DNA reads TGTGCCAGCACCCGAATAGACAGGGACAATCAGCCCCAGCATTTT. Its protein product is CASTRIDRDNQPQHF.

The V gene is TRBV6-5, the J gene TRBJ2-7, with TRBD1 matching 9 bases. Germline CDR1 reads MNHEY; CDR2 reads SVGAGI. The V segment lost 9 bases and the J segment 4 bases; nucleotides outside the gene matches: 13. The CDR3 covers 15 residues. CDR3 nucleotide sequence: TGTGCCAGTTGCCTGGGGGGACAGGGACCGTACGAGCAGTACTTC. This codes for CASCLGGQGPYEQYF.

This chain links TRBV27 with TRBJ1-5, with D possibly matching TRBD1 (6 bases). Germline V gene lookup returns CDR1 MNHEY and CDR2 SMNVEV (reference sequence). Trimming cost V 0 bases and J 4 bases, with 13 bases left between them. This CDR3 region has 16 residues. The CDR3 DNA sequence: TGTGCCAGCAGTTTATCGAGACAGGTTGGAAATCAGCCCCAGCATTTT. Translated, it gives CASSLSRQVGNQPQHF.

This clone appeared a single time. The chain combines TRBV19 with TRBJ1-1, with unresolved D. The CDR3 consists of 11 residues. Germline V gives CDR1 LNHDA, CDR2 SQIVND (reference sequence). V gave up 8 bases and J gave up 4 bases, with 8 bases separating them. CDR3 amino acids: CASGWGTEAFF. For the CDR3, the DNA is TGTGCCAGTGGCTGGGGCACTGAAGCTTTCTTT. Together with reference TRBV19 and TRBJ1-1, the CDR3 gives the full variable domain: DGGITQSPKYLFRKEGQNVTLSCEQNLNHDAMYWYRQDPGQGLRLIYYSQIVNDFQKGDIAEGYSVSREKKESFPLTVTSAQKNPTAFYLCASGWGTEAFFGQGTRLTVV.

CDR3 in DNA: TGTGCCAGCAGCTTAGCCTCACTAGCGGGAAATGAGCAGTTCTTC. Translated: CASSLASLAGNEQFF. The chain carries TRBV7-2 and TRBJ2-1; TRBD2 matches at 10 bases. Germline assignment: CDR1 SGHTA and CDR2 FQGNSA. The length of the CDR3 is 15 residues. The V and J ends lost 0 bases and 7 bases, in that order; junction bases with no gene match: 3.

This clone was recorded only once. The V call is TRBV11-2, the J call TRBJ1-2; 7 bases fit TRBD1. Germline assignment: CDR1 SGHAT and CDR2 FQNNGV. V shed 5 bases and J 4 bases; nucleotides not matched to a gene: 16. The CDR3 loop spans 17 amino acids. CDR3: CASSPSRDSAVVYGYTF. The DNA of the CDR3 is TGTGCCAGCAGCCCGTCCCGGGACAGCGCGGTGGTCTATGGCTACACCTTC.

The rearrangement uses TRBV15 and TRBJ1-5, with D possibly matching TRBD1 (5 bases). Germline values: CDR1 LNHNV, CDR2 YYDKDF (reference sequence). The V gene lost 3 bases and the J gene lost 2 bases, with 11 bases spanning the gap. The CDR3 length is 15 residues. The DNA of the CDR3 is TGTGCCACCAGCAGGGCTAGACAGCGCAATCAGCCCCAGCATTTT. Translation gives CATSRARQRNQPQHF.

The rearrangement links TRBV6-1 to TRBJ1-5; tentatively, D is TRBD1 (5 bases). The ends were cut back, 1 base at V and 8 bases at J, with 12 bases in the middle. The CDR3 is made up of 14 amino acids. Germline CDR1 reads MNHNS; CDR2 reads SASEGT. Here the CDR3 reads CASSEGTNSEPQHF. CDR3 DNA: TGTGCCAGCAGTGAAGGGACAAATTCTGAGCCCCAGCATTTT.